Listed here are 5 T cell receptor beta chains from one sample, sequenced in a study of control samples from healthy donors and cancer patients. Generated by immunoSEQ multiplex PCR, the TCRdb table keeps only in-frame clones and is missing some. Of 180,000 or so clones listed, 85% to 95% are singletons. The sequencing sample was made of blood. Source of these receptors: a woman in her fifties or sixties in good health.

The CDR3 nucleotides read TGTGCCAGCAGTTACTCCGGCTACCAGGTAGAGACCCAGTACTTC. This codes for CASSYSGYQVETQYF. The chain has TRBV6-2 or TRBV6-3 and TRBJ2-5; no definite D call. The CDR3 totals 15 residues. With 0 bases removed from V and 4 bases from J, the gap between germline ends came to 12 bases. The germline gives CDR1 MNHEY, CDR2 SVGEGT.

The chain uses TRBV5-5 and TRBJ1-1; TRBD1 matches at 7 bases. Germline V gene lookup returns CDR1 SGHKS and CDR2 YYEKEE (reference sequence). This CDR3 comprises 15 residues. Germline trimming cut 2 bases from V and 8 bases from J; bases unmatched to any gene: 12. CDR3 sequence (DNA): TGTGCCAGCAGCTTTCGGGACAGTCTGAAGGAAGAAGCTTTCTTT. Amino acids: CASSFRDSLKEEAFF.

This chain links TRBV5-6 with TRBJ2-7; possibly TRBD2 for D (5 bases). V was shortened by 2 bases and J by 3 bases, with 15 bases between the two germline ends. The CDR3 extends over 15 amino acids. Germline-derived CDR1 and CDR2 are SGHDT and YYEEEE. CDR3 residues: CASSFLASGVYEQYF. The CDR3 nucleotides read TGTGCCAGCAGCTTCTTAGCGTCTGGGGTCTACGAGCAGTACTTC.

The chain recombines TRBV25-1 with TRBJ1-4; D perhaps matches TRBD1 (6 bases). The CDR3 spans 14 residues. The germline V and J ends were trimmed by 4 bases and 4 bases, with 10 bases remaining between them. Germline loops: CDR1 MGHDK, CDR2 SYGVNS. CDR3 loop: CASSATGNNEKLFF. The CDR3 region has the DNA TGTGCCAGCAGTGCGACAGGAAATAATGAAAAACTGTTTTTT.

The CDR3 sequence: CASNQVGQKNSPLHF. In DNA form, the CDR3 reads TGTGCCAGCAACCAAGTCGGGCAGAAAAATTCACCCCTCCACTTT. This chain connects TRBV5-5 to TRBJ1-6; no reliable D call. Germline CDR1 reads SGHKS; CDR2 reads YYEKEE (reference sequence). There are 15 residues in the CDR3. V lost 6 bases and J 7 bases, leaving 17 bases between the germline ends.